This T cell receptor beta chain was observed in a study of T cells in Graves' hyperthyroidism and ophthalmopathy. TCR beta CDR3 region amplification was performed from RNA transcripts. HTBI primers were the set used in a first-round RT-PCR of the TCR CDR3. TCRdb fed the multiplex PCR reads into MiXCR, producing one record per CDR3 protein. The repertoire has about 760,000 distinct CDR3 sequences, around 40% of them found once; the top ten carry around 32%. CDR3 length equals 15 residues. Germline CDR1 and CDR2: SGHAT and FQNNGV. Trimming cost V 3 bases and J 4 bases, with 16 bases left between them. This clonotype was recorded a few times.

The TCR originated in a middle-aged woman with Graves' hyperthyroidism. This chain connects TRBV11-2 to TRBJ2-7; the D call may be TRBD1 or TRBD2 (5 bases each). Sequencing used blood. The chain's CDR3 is CASSFNRDPAYEQYF. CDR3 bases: TGTGCCAGCAGCTTCAACCGGGACCCCGCTTACGAGCAGTACTTC.